This T cell receptor (beta chain) was observed in a study of siplizumab effects on memory and regulatory T cells. Findings and caveats of the study: On average, under 75% of mappable alloreactive CD4+ clones were Treg-derived under siplizumab, against 25% to 30% in controls.

Trimming left V 4 bases short and J 5 bases short, with 14 bases between. Germline V gene lookup returns CDR1 LNHDA and CDR2 SQIVND (reference sequence). CDR3 length: 14 residues. Assays were performed on roughly 90,000 TCR templates per sample. Clones were read by immunoSEQ multiplex PCR, and TCRdb kept only the in-frame ones, dropping some. The sample shows approximately 120,000 clones, approximately 92% of them seen only once. This clone occurred once. Its target is not known. The receptor comes from a human donor in good health. Sequencing was carried out using non-Treg CD4+ T cells sorted from blood. This chain joins TRBV19 and TRBJ2-5; D gene uncertain. The CDR3, as DNA: TGTGCCAGTAGTAAGCCAACTAACCGGGAGACCCAGTACTTC. Translation gives CASSKPTNRETQYF.